These 20 T cell receptor beta chains came from one sample sequenced in a study of cytotoxic CD8 clonotypes in ibrutinib-treated CLL. Using immunoSEQ multiplex PCR, the repertoire was profiled, and TCRdb retains in-frame clones only, with some absent. The table lists 250,000 to 350,000 clones, around 76% of them singletons, with roughly 5.7% in the top ten. The sequencing here drew on PBMCs, taken at disease progression, from a patient treated with ibrutinib. All receptors come from a human donor with chronic lymphocytic leukemia.

The gene calls are TRBV4-1 and TRBJ2-7, with TRBD1 identical over 8 bases. The CDR3 loop spans 17 amino acids. Germline V gene lookup returns CDR1 MGHRA and CDR2 YSYEKL. The V segment lost 1 base and the J segment 0 bases; nucleotides outside the gene matches: 8. In DNA, the CDR3 is TGCGCCAGCAGCCAAGGTGCCCCGGGACAGGTCTCCTACGAGCAGTACTTC. Translation: CASSQGAPGQVSYEQYF.

The chain has TRBV7-6 and TRBJ2-7; D is perhaps TRBD1 (6 bases). The length of the CDR3 is 16 residues. V was trimmed by 1 base and J by 2 bases, leaving 15 bases between them. The germline V gene encodes CDR1 SGHVS and CDR2 FNYEAQ. The CDR3 protein is CASSLVAARGAYEQYF. CDR3 in DNA: TGTGCCAGCAGCTTAGTCGCGGCCAGGGGAGCCTACGAGCAGTACTTC. Together with reference TRBV7-6 and TRBJ2-7, the CDR3 gives the full variable domain: GAGVSQSPRYKVTKRGQDVALRCDPISGHVSLYWYRQALGQGPEFLTYFNYEAQQDKSGLPNDRFSAERPEGSISTLTIQRTEQRDSAMYRCASSLVAARGAYEQYFGPGTRLTVT.

The CDR3 here is CASSQDFGGWGNTIYF. For the CDR3, the DNA is TGCGCCAGCAGCCAAGATTTCGGGGGTTGGGGAAACACCATATATTTT. V usage is TRBV4-3 and J usage is TRBJ1-3; the D gene is possibly TRBD1 (5 bases). Germline assignment: CDR1 LGHNA and CDR2 YSLEER. The germline V and J ends were trimmed by 0 bases and 4 bases, with 13 bases remaining between them. The CDR3 spans 16 residues.

The chain combines TRBV2 with TRBJ2-1, with D possibly called TRBD1 or TRBD2 (6 bases each). This CDR3 has 16 amino acids. The ends were cut back, 2 bases at V and 3 bases at J, with 14 bases in the middle. From germline, CDR1 is SNHLY and CDR2 FYNNEI. The CDR3 reads CASSELPGGGYNEQFF. CDR3 coding DNA: TGTGCCAGCAGTGAACTCCCCGGGGGCGGCTACAATGAGCAGTTCTTC.

CDR3 amino acids: CASRGGLPKSGNEQFF. DNA for the CDR3: TGTGCCAGTAGGGGGGGACTCCCTAAATCAGGCAATGAGCAGTTCTTC. The chain is built from TRBV19 and TRBJ2-1, with a weak D call TRBD2 (6 bases). Germline CDR1 is LNHDA and CDR2 is SQIVND (reference sequence). Trimming took off 6 bases at V and 6 bases at J, with 21 bases between the two ends. The CDR3 covers 16 residues. Complete variable domain (other parts from reference TRBV19 and TRBJ2-1): DGGITQSPKYLFRKEGQNVTLSCEQNLNHDAMYWYRQDPGQGLRLIYYSQIVNDFQKGDIAEGYSVSREKKESFPLTVTSAQKNPTAFYLCASRGGLPKSGNEQFFGPGTRLTVL.

The chain links TRBV4-1 to TRBJ1-2, with D perhaps TRBD1 (6 bases). Germline V lookup: CDR1 MGHRA, CDR2 YSYEKL. The length of the CDR3 is 14 residues. Trimming removed 4 bases from V and 7 bases from J, with 16 bases in between. The CDR3 coding sequence is TGCGCCAGCAGCCCACAGAGGGGGGGCTTTGGCTACACCTTC. It yields the protein CASSPQRGGFGYTF.

The chain couples TRBV6-4 to TRBJ2-1; TRBD2 is a possible D gene (5 bases). This CDR3 is built from 14 residues. Per the germline V gene, CDR1 is MRHNA and CDR2 is SNTAGT. The V and J ends lost 6 bases and 4 bases respectively, with 13 bases between them. Written as DNA, the CDR3 is TGTGCCAGCAGACGAACACGGGAATACAATGAGCAGTTCTTC. As protein: CASRRTREYNEQFF.

V and J are TRBV7-9 and TRBJ1-2; D remains ambiguous. The CDR3 has 13 residues. Trimming pared 8 bases from V and 6 bases from J, leaving 16 bases between. CDR1 is SEHNR, CDR2 FQNEAQ, per germline (reference sequence). CDR3: CASSLGYGDGYTF. The CDR3 DNA is TGTGCCAGCTCTCTGGGGTATGGTGATGGCTACACCTTC.

This clone has only one observation. The chain recombines TRBV27 with TRBJ2-5; TRBD1 agrees at 10 bases. V was clipped by 6 bases and J by 5 bases; unmatched bases: 12. CDR3 length: 16 residues. Germline V CDR1 and CDR2: MNHEY, SMNVEV (reference sequence). Written as DNA, the CDR3 is TGTGCCAGCAGCCCGGGACAGGGGAATAATAGGGAGACCCAGTACTTC. Translation gives CASSPGQGNNRETQYF.

CDR3 sequence (DNA): TGCGCCAGCAGCTTGGAAGAGAGGACTTTAAGCACAGATACGCAGTATTTT. This gives the protein CASSLEERTLSTDTQYF. The rearrangement links TRBV5-1 to TRBJ2-3, with D possibly TRBD2 on 5 matching bases. Looked up from germline, CDR1 is SGHRS and CDR2 is YFSETQ. Trimming cost V 0 bases and J 0 bases, with 14 bases left between them. The CDR3 loop spans 17 amino acids.

The chain uses TRBV10-2 and TRBJ2-5; TRBD2 matches at 8 bases. V trimming: 5 bases; J trimming: 4 bases; junction bases outside the gene matches: 6. This CDR3 has 14 residues. The germline V gene encodes CDR1 WSHSY and CDR2 SAAADI. CDR3 loop: CASSPAGVTETQYF. DNA of the CDR3: TGCGCCAGCAGTCCAGCGGGAGTCACAGAGACCCAGTACTTC.

V usage is TRBV19 and J usage is TRBJ2-2; D ambiguous. Trimming removed 8 bases from V and 6 bases from J, with 4 bases in between. CDR1 is LNHDA, CDR2 SQIVND, per germline (reference sequence). The CDR3 totals 10 residues. CDR3 in DNA: TGTGCCAGTTTTTCCGGGGAGCTGTTTTTT. Its translation is CASFSGELFF.

This rearrangement joins TRBV6-5 to TRBJ1-2; D unclear. Germline loops: CDR1 MNHEY, CDR2 SVGAGI. The CDR3 length is 14 residues. Trimming pared 6 bases from V and 6 bases from J, leaving 17 bases between. CDR3 region: CASRLPGRVDGYTF. CDR3 DNA sequence: TGTGCCAGCAGACTCCCGGGAAGGGTTGATGGCTACACCTTC.

The J gene is TRBJ1-5, the V gene TRBV2; a weak D match, TRBD1 (6 bases). From germline, CDR1 is SNHLY and CDR2 FYNNEI. The V gene lost 8 bases and the J gene lost 0 bases, with 14 bases spanning the gap. The CDR3 spans 15 residues. CDR3 sequence: CASQQGRHSNQPQHF. The CDR3 DNA reads as TGTGCCAGCCAACAGGGTCGACATAGCAATCAGCCCCAGCATTTT.

This clone has just a few counts. The rearrangement uses TRBV19 and TRBJ2-7; 7 bases line up with TRBD2. The CDR3 sequence is 16 residues long. J was trimmed by 6 bases and V by 3 bases; bases with no gene match: 14. CDR1 and CDR2 (germline): LNHDA, SQIVND (reference sequence). The DNA for the CDR3 is TGTGCCAGTAGTATCCACGTTAGTGGGAGGGCCCCCGAGCAGTACTTC. Protein product: CASSIHVSGRAPEQYF.

This clone was detected once. The chain combines TRBV15 with TRBJ2-7; 10 nucleotides match TRBD1. J gave up 5 bases and V 2 bases, and 12 bases lay outside the gene matches. Per the germline V gene, CDR1 is LNHNV and CDR2 is YYDKDF (reference sequence). The CDR3 loop spans 17 amino acids. The CDR3 coding sequence is TGTGCCACCAGCAGACCTACCGGGACAGGGGTGCGTGACGAGCAGTACTTC. Translating gives CATSRPTGTGVRDEQYF.

This clone has a single count. The V gene is TRBV7-2, the J gene TRBJ1-1, with D possibly TRBD1 on 5 matching bases. Trimming removed 1 base at V and 1 base at J, with 16 bases between. Looked up from germline, CDR1 is SGHTA and CDR2 is FQGNSA. There are 17 residues in the CDR3. The CDR3 loop reads CASSLGGQGERNTEAFF. CDR3 bases: TGTGCCAGCAGCTTAGGCGGCCAGGGAGAGCGGAACACTGAAGCTTTCTTT. The full variable domain, rest sourced from reference TRBV7-2 and TRBJ1-1, is GAGVSQSPSNKVTEKGKDVELRCDPISGHTALYWYRQSLGQGLEFLIYFQGNSAPDKSGLPSDRFSAERTGGSVSTLTIQRTQQEDSAVYLCASSLGGQGERNTEAFFGQGTRLTVV.

This chain connects TRBV2 to TRBJ1-2; no definite D call. The CDR3 covers 10 residues. The germline gives CDR1 SNHLY, CDR2 FYNNEI. Trimming pared 6 bases from V and 8 bases from J, leaving 7 bases between. CDR3 DNA: TGTGCCAGCAGAGGGAGGGGCTACACCTTC. Translating gives CASRGRGYTF.

This clone has more than one count but fewer than ten. The rearrangement links TRBV25-1 to TRBJ1-6, with a weak D call TRBD1 (5 bases). Trimming removed 3 bases at V and 10 bases at J, with 7 bases between. This CDR3 has 12 residues. Germline values: CDR1 MGHDK, CDR2 SYGVNS. The CDR3 spells CASSDRVSPLHF. CDR3 sequence (DNA): TGTGCCAGCAGTGACAGGGTATCACCCCTCCACTTT.

The chain uses TRBV19 and TRBJ2-1; D perhaps matches TRBD2 (6 bases). The CDR3 totals 13 residues. Germline CDR1 LNHDA, CDR2 SQIVND (reference sequence). Trimming pared 5 bases from V and 5 bases from J, leaving 10 bases between. CDR3 in DNA: TGTGCCAGTAGTTGGCGGGGACACAATGAGCAGTTCTTC. This sequence encodes CASSWRGHNEQFF.